This is a list of T cell receptor beta chains from one sample in a study of type 1 regulatory T cells. TCRdb used MiXCR to reprocess the reads, holding one entry per CDR3 protein. Counted here are approximately 5,300 distinct CDR3 sequences, 27% occurring once; the ten biggest clones make up more than 7%. The antigens these receptors bind are not known. The sample comprised cultured T cells, either the whole culture or a sorted T cell fraction (not recorded which). The receptor set was obtained from a human donor in good health. Both conserved end residues are part of each CDR3. D genes are given only for firm matches. Clone size appears in some rows only: once, few, many, or a class for an expanded clone.

CDR3aa	CDR3nt	v_gene	abundance	j_gene	d_gene
CAWDPTGLDEQFF	TGTGCCTGGGACCCAACTGGGTTGGATGAGCAGTTCTTC	TRBV30	many	TRBJ2-1	-
CAWGNTGEGYTF	TGTGCCTGGGGGAATACAGGGGAAGGCTACACCTTC	TRBV30	-	TRBJ1-2	TRBD1
CASSVQRNTEAFF	TGTGCCAGCAGCGTTCAACGGAACACTGAAGCTTTCTTT	TRBV9	medium-sized	TRBJ1-1	-
CASSFRQGMTGELFF	TGTGCCAGCAGTTTTAGGCAGGGGATGACCGGGGAGCTGTTTTTT	TRBV12-3/TRBV12-4	-	TRBJ2-2	-
CASSFSVDQAETQYF	TGCGCCAGCAGCTTCTCGGTGGACCAGGCGGAGACCCAGTACTTC	TRBV5-1	once	TRBJ2-5	-
CASSVGRDNTQYF	TGTGCCAGTAGTGTCGGACGTGATAATACGCAGTATTTT	TRBV19	many	TRBJ2-3	-
CATSEKETQYF	TGTGCCACCAGTGAGAAAGAGACCCAGTACTTC	TRBV24-1	many	TRBJ2-5	-
CASSLQGARNQPQHF	TGTGCCAGCAGTTTGCAGGGGGCTCGGAATCAGCCCCAGCATTTT	TRBV27	medium-sized	TRBJ1-5	TRBD1
CASSIMGNEQFF	TGTGCCAGTAGTATTATGGGCAATGAGCAGTTCTTC	TRBV19	many	TRBJ2-1	-
CSATGGEGYGYTF	TGCAGTGCAACAGGGGGCGAAGGCTATGGCTACACCTTC	TRBV20-1	medium-sized	TRBJ1-2	TRBD1
CSARENRYEQYF	TGCAGTGCTAGAGAGAACCGTTACGAGCAGTACTTC	TRBV20-1	medium-sized	TRBJ2-7	-
CASSLGTGPYEQYF	TGTGCCAGCAGTTTGGGGACAGGGCCCTACGAGCAGTACTTC	TRBV12-3/TRBV12-4	medium-sized	TRBJ2-7	TRBD1
CASTRNRELFF	TGTGCCAGCACCAGGAACAGGGAGCTGTTTTTT	TRBV6-2/TRBV6-3	many	TRBJ2-2	-
CASSPLAQTYGYTF	TGTGCCAGCTCCCCCCTGGCACAGACCTATGGCTACACCTTC	TRBV18	many	TRBJ1-2	-
CASSAAHGEKLFF	TGTGCCAGCAGTGCCGCTCATGGTGAAAAACTGTTTTTT	TRBV25-1	medium-sized	TRBJ1-4	-
CAWRSTGPETQYF	TGTGCCTGGAGGTCTACGGGACCGGAGACCCAGTACTTC	TRBV30	medium-sized	TRBJ2-5	-
CASSFGTSGRTDTQYF	TGCGCCAGCAGCTTTGGGACTAGCGGCCGAACAGATACGCAGTATTTT	TRBV5-1	medium-sized	TRBJ2-3	TRBD2
CASSSGATSPAFNEQFF	TGTGCCAGCAGCTCGGGAGCGACCAGCCCAGCATTCAATGAGCAGTTCTTC	TRBV7-2	medium-sized	TRBJ2-1	-
CASSVGTGQYGYTF	TGTGCCAGCAGCGTCGGGACAGGGCAGTATGGCTACACCTTC	TRBV9	medium-sized	TRBJ1-2	TRBD1
CASSYSPLAGVYNEQFF	TGTGCCAGCAGTTACTCGCCTCTAGCGGGAGTCTACAATGAGCAGTTCTTC	TRBV6-2/TRBV6-3	many	TRBJ2-1	TRBD2
CASSLADNYEQYF	TGCGCCAGCAGCTTGGCGGACAACTACGAGCAGTACTTC	TRBV5-1	-	TRBJ2-7	-
CASSPTRGTGELFF	TGTGCCAGCTCACCGACACGGGGCACCGGGGAGCTGTTTTTT	TRBV18	medium-sized	TRBJ2-2	-
CASSQDSSGGGAVGNEQFF	TGTGCCAGCAGCCAAGATAGTAGCGGGGGGGGTGCCGTAGGCAATGAGCAGTTCTTC	TRBV4-2	many	TRBJ2-1	TRBD2
CSARKRGTDTQYF	TGCAGTGCTAGAAAGCGGGGGACAGATACGCAGTATTTT	TRBV20-1	-	TRBJ2-3	TRBD2
CASSSTGDTEAFF	TGCGCCAGCAGCAGTACAGGGGACACTGAAGCTTTCTTT	TRBV5-1	medium-sized	TRBJ1-1	TRBD1
CSASAGGRDEQFF	TGCAGTGCTAGCGCAGGGGGGAGAGATGAGCAGTTCTTC	TRBV20-1	medium-sized	TRBJ2-1	-
CASSSGRTGNTEAFF	TGTGCCAGCAGCTCGGGGCGAACAGGGAACACTGAAGCTTTCTTT	TRBV11-2	medium-sized	TRBJ1-1	-
CASSKTGLGTYNEQFF	TGTGCCAGCAGCAAAACAGGGCTGGGGACCTACAATGAGCAGTTCTTC	TRBV5-4	many	TRBJ2-1	-
CASSSGTGYEKLFF	TGTGCCAGCAGCTCTGGGACAGGCTATGAAAAACTGTTTTTT	TRBV7-2	medium-sized	TRBJ1-4	TRBD1
CSARTSGNRRETQYF	TGCAGTGCTAGGACTAGCGGGAACAGGAGAGAGACCCAGTACTTC	TRBV20-1	many	TRBJ2-5	TRBD2
CASSLDKYTEAFF	TGCGCCAGCAGCTTGGACAAGTACACTGAAGCTTTCTTT	TRBV5-1	once	TRBJ1-1	-
CASTEPGAPLHF	TGTGCCAGCACCGAACCAGGTGCACCCCTCCACTTT	TRBV25-1	medium-sized	TRBJ1-6	-
CASSWDGGTSNTGELFF	TGCGCCAGCAGCTGGGACGGCGGGACATCCAACACCGGGGAGCTGTTTTTT	TRBV5-1	medium-sized	TRBJ2-2	-
CASSLSVLGDQPQHF	TGTGCCAGCAGTTTATCGGTGCTAGGAGATCAGCCCCAGCATTTT	TRBV27	medium-sized	TRBJ1-5	-
CASSHRGQGMLEQYF	TGTGCCAGCAGCCACCGGGGACAGGGGATGCTCGAGCAGTACTTC	TRBV5-6	many	TRBJ2-7	TRBD1
CSARGLEERGTGELFF	TGCAGTGCTAGGGGCCTGGAGGAGCGGGGCACCGGGGAGCTGTTTTTT	TRBV20-1	medium-sized	TRBJ2-2	TRBD2
CAWSPNSNQPQHF	TGTGCCTGGAGTCCGAATAGCAATCAGCCCCAGCATTTT	TRBV30	medium-sized	TRBJ1-5	-
CASSLEGESGRYSREQYF	TGTGCCAGCAGTTTAGAGGGGGAGAGCGGGAGGTATTCAAGGGAGCAGTACTTC	TRBV27	medium-sized	TRBJ2-7	TRBD2
CASSLGGSGDTQYF	TGCGCCAGCAGCTTGGGAGGGTCCGGAGATACGCAGTATTTT	TRBV5-1	-	TRBJ2-3	-
CASSFGTDRNEQFF	TGCGCCAGCAGCTTTGGGACAGACCGCAATGAGCAGTTCTTC	TRBV5-1	medium-sized	TRBJ2-1	TRBD1
CSARGSNYGYTF	TGCAGTGCCCGGGGGTCTAACTATGGCTACACCTTC	TRBV20-1	many	TRBJ1-2	-
CAWSGQFGAFF	TGTGCCTGGAGTGGACAGTTTGGAGCTTTCTTT	TRBV30	medium-sized	TRBJ1-1	-
CSARAQDTQYF	TGCAGTGCTAGGGCACAGGATACGCAGTATTTT	TRBV20-1	-	TRBJ2-3	-
CASSLSGSRHEQYF	TGTGCCAGCAGCCTTAGCGGGAGTCGGCACGAGCAGTACTTC	TRBV7-9	medium-sized	TRBJ2-7	TRBD2
CASSVRDRGNNEQFF	TGTGCCAGCAGTGTACGGGACAGGGGAAACAATGAGCAGTTCTTC	TRBV6-1	many	TRBJ2-1	TRBD1
CSAFYVGAADTQYF	TGCAGTGCTTTTTATGTGGGAGCCGCAGATACGCAGTATTTT	TRBV20-1	medium-sized	TRBJ2-3	-
CATARTGVMNTEAFF	TGTGCCACCGCTCGGACAGGGGTCATGAACACTGAAGCTTTCTTT	TRBV19	many	TRBJ1-1	TRBD1
CASSLALTGTDTQYF	TGCGCCAGCAGCTTGGCCCTGACAGGCACAGATACGCAGTATTTT	TRBV5-1	medium-sized	TRBJ2-3	-